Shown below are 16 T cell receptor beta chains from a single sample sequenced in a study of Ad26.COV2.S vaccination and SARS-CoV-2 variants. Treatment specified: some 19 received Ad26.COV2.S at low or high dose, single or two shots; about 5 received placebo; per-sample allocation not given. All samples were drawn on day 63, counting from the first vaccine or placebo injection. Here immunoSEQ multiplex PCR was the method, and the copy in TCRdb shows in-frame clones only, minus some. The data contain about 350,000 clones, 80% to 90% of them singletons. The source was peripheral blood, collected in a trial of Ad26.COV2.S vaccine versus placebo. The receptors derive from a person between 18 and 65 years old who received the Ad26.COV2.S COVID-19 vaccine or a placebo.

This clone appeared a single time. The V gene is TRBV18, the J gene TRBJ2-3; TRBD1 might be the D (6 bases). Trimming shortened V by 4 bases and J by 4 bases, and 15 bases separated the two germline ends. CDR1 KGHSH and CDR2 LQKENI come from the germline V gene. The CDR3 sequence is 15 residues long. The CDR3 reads CASSLTGLGADTQYF. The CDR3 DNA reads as TGTGCCAGCTCACTCACAGGGTTAGGCGCAGATACGCAGTATTTT.

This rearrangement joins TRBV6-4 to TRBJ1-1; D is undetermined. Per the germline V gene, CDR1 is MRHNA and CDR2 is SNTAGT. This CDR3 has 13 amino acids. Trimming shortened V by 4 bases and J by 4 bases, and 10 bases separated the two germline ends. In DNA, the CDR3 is TGTGCCAGCAGTGCTACAGACGGCACTGAAGCTTTCTTT. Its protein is CASSATDGTEAFF.

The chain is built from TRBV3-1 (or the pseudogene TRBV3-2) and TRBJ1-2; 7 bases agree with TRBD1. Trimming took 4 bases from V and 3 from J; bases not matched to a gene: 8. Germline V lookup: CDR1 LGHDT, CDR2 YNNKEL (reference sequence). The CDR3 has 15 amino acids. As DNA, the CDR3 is TGTGCCAGCAGCCGACCGGGACAGACCCACTATGGCTACACCTTC. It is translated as CASSRPGQTHYGYTF.

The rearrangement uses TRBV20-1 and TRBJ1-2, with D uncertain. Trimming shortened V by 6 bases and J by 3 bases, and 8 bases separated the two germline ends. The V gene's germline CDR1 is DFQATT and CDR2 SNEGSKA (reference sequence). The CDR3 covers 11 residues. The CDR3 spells CSAVGDYGYTF. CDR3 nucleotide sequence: TGCAGTGCCGTCGGGGACTATGGCTACACCTTC.

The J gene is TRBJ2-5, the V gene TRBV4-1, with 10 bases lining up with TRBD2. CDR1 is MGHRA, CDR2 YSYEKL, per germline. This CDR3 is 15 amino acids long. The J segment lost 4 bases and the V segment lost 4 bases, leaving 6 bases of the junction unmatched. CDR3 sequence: CASSRGGTSAETQYF. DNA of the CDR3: TGCGCCAGCAGCCGTGGTGGGACTAGCGCAGAGACCCAGTACTTC.

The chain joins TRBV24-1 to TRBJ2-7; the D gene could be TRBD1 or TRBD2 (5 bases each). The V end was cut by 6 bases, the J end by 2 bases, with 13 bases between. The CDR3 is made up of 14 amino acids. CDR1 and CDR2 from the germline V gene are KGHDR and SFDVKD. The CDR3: CATSSRDGTYEQYF. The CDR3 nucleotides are TGTGCCACCAGTAGCAGGGACGGAACCTACGAGCAGTACTTC.

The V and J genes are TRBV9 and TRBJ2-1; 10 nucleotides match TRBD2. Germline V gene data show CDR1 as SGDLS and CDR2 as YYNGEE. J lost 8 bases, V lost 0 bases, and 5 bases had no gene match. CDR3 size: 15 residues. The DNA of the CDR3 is TGTGCCAGCAGCGTAGTAAGCGGGGGGGCCGATGAGCAGTTCTTC. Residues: CASSVVSGGADEQFF. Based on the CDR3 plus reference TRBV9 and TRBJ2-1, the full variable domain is DSGVTQTPKHLITATGQRVTLRCSPRSGDLSVYWYQQSLDQGLQFLIQYYNGEERAKGNILERFSAQQFPDLHSELNLSSLELGDSALYFCASSVVSGGADEQFFGPGTRLTVL.

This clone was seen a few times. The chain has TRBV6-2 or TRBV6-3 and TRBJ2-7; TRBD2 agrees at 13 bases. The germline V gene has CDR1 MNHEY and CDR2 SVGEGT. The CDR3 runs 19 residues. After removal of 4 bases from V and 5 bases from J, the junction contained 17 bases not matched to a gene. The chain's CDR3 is CASSWRPGTSGERGDEQYF. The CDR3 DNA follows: TGTGCCAGCAGTTGGCGACCAGGGACTAGCGGGGAAAGAGGGGACGAGCAGTACTTC.

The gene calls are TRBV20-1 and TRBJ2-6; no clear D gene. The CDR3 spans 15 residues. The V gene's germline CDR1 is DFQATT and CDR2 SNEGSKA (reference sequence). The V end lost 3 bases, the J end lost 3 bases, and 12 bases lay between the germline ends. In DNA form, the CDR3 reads TGCAGTGCTAGTGTGGGGTTGAGTGGGGCCAACGTCCTGACTTTC. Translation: CSASVGLSGANVLTF.

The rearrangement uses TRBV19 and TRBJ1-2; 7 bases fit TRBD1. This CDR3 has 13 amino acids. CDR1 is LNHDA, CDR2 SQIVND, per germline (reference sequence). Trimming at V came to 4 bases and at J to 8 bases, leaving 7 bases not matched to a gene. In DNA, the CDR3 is TGTGCCAGTAGTAGACAGGGCACGGTCGGCTACACCTTC. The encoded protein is CASSRQGTVGYTF.

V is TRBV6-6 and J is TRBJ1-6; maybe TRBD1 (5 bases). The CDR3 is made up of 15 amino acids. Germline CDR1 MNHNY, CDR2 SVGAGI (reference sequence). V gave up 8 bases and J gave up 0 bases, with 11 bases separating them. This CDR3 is CASAGVSSYNSPLHF. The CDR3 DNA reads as TGTGCCAGCGCGGGGGTTAGCTCCTATAATTCACCCCTCCACTTT.

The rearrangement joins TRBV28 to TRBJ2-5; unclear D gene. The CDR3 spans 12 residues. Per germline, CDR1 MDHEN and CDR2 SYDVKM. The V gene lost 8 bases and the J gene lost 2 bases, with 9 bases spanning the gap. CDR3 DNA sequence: TGTGCCAGCCGAAGGGATCAAGAGACCCAGTACTTC. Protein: CASRRDQETQYF.

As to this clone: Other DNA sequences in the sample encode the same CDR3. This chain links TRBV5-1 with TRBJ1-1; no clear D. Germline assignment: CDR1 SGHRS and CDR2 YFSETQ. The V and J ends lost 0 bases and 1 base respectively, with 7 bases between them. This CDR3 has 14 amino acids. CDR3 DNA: TGCGCCAGCAGCTTGGGAGGAGAGAACACTGAAGCTTTCTTT. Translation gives CASSLGGENTEAFF.

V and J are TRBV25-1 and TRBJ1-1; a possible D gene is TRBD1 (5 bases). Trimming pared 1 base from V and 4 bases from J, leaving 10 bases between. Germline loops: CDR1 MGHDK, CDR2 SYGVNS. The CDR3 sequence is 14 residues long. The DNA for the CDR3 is TGTGCCAGCAGTGAATGGGACGGGGTCACTGAAGCTTTCTTT. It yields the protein CASSEWDGVTEAFF.

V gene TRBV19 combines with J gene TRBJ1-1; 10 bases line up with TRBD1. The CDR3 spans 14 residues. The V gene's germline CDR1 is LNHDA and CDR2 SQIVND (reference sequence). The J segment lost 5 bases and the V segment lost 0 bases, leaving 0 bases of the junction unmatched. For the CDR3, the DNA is TGTGCCAGTAGTATAGAGGGACAGGGGACTGAAGCTTTCTTT. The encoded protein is CASSIEGQGTEAFF.

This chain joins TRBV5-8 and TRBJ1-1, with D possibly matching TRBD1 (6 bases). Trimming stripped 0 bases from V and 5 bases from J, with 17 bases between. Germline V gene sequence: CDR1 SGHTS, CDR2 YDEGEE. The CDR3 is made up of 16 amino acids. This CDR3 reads CASSLGQVIGSTEAFF. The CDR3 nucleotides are TGTGCCAGCAGCTTGGGACAGGTGATTGGTAGTACTGAAGCTTTCTTT.